This paragraph covers one T cell receptor (beta chain) sequence. This clonotype was seen ten or more times. Its antigen is not yet known. Within one base of it there is no much larger clone, and no base qualities were kept. This entry comes from a study of T cells in Graves' hyperthyroidism and ophthalmopathy (dated by TCRdb to between 2017 and 2020). About the study as a whole: Peripheral blood samples were taken at the time of initial diagnosis, prior to any treatment. TCR V-J signatures able to tell the groups apart were searched for in a discovery cohort of 90 to 100 patients, of whom approximately 40 had Graves' ophthalmopathy and about 55 had stable Graves' hyperthyroidism. Whether ophthalmopathy could be predicted prospectively was tested in an independent validation cohort made up of under 20 hyperthyroidism patients plus 17 patients who later progressed to ophthalmopathy. The approximately 95 discovery patients were divided at random into training and test sets in a 7:3 ratio. In addition, the study compared T-cell repertoires in thyroid tissue and in blood from roughly six Graves' hyperthyroidism patients. After sampling, hyperthyroidism patients received methimazole starting at 30 mg daily, and ophthalmopathy patients received high-dose intravenous methylprednisolone. The paper describes TCR Vbeta CDR3 sequencing of more than 120 peripheral blood samples, made up of roughly 40 ophthalmopathy patients, over 70 hyperthyroidism patients and about 17 progressor patients.

The TCR beta CDR3 regions were amplified from RNA transcripts. A first-round RT-PCR of the TCR CDR3 used the HTBI primer set with the Qiagen OneStep RT-PCR kit. The libraries were constructed in a second round of multiplex PCR and then size-selected and purified. Sequencing of the libraries was done on an Illumina HiSeq2000 using paired-end 100 bp reads. On the authors' methods: SOAPnuke was used to process the raw data, removing reads that contained adapters or uncalled bases, had a mean Phred below 15, or lacked an exact match to the constant primer or identifier. High-quality paired reads were merged using COPE v1.2.5, and each unique nucleotide sequence was defined as a clonotype. MiTCR v1.1 was used to align clonotypes to the IMGT TRBV, TRBD and TRBJ reference segments. Only V-J combinations with frequency above 0.0001, covering about 99% of repertoires, were analysed. The TCS score was defined as the ratio of F50 (clonal expansion) to E x V (chaos), calculated using BLOSUM62-based TCRdist between CDR3 peptides within each V-J. Welch's t-statistics and random forest reduced approximately 520 V-J features to some 14, which were used in a naive Bayes classifier (R e1071). TCRdb reran the public reads through fastp at Q25 and MiXCR, keeping productive beta chains. Rows with a matching CDR3 protein are joined into one entry that keeps the most common DNA and genes. The authors' filters were not applied to this entry. This sample comprises some 550,000 distinct CDR3 sequences, roughly 20% of them detected only once. The top ten clonotypes cover around 27% of the sample.

Overall study outcomes, separate from this receptor: A model built on a 13 V-J signature distinguished ophthalmopathy from stable hyperthyroidism, reaching 85% to 90% sensitivity and 81.08% specificity in cross-validation and 80%/75% in testing. Sample size was not statistically predetermined, and investigators were not blinded to group allocation. Most expanded thyroid clonotypes (frequency above 0.001) were also found in blood, which suggests that blood repertoires may mirror thyroid immune responses. During validation, the model predicted progression to ophthalmopathy a median of about 6.5 months ahead of onset, with 70.59% sensitivity and 72.22% specificity.

The CDR3 contains 12 residues, cysteine and phenylalanine counted. The CDR3 DNA has 36 bases and is translated from base 1. V is cut by 5 bases and J by 5 bases, and the space between the germline ends is 9 bases. The germline V gene yields LGHNT for CDR1 and FRNRAP for CDR2. A patient counted as having stable Graves' hyperthyroidism if no progression to ophthalmopathy occurred over 18 months of follow-up. The hyperthyroidism patients were between 18 and 65 years old and newly diagnosed, with a disease duration of less than 2 months. Exclusion was applied to patients with uncontrolled infections, other autoimmune diseases, pregnancy or lactation. Diagnoses were established on the basis of clinical symptoms, serum thyroxine and TRAb, thyroid ultrasound, and orbital computed tomography. PBMCs were isolated from 10 ml of fresh peripheral blood by Ficoll-Paque density gradient centrifugation. Trizol reagent was used to extract total RNA, and RNA quality was then checked on an Agilent 2100 Bioanalyzer.

The specimen sequenced was blood. This TCR came from a man between 18 and 35 years old with Graves' hyperthyroidism. The chain couples TRBV12-5 to TRBJ1-2; the D gene cannot be named for sure. This receptor has the CDR3 CASGQYGYGYTF. The nucleotide sequence reads as follows: TGTGCTAGTGGTCAGTACGGGTATGGCTACACCTTC.